The rows below give T cell receptor beta chains drawn from one sample of a study of human CD8 memory T cell subsets. Using the 5' RACE reads, TCRdb records one entry per CDR3 protein without DNA. Its listing shows more than 10,000 distinct CDR3 sequences. The specimen sequenced was CD8+ T cells from PBMCs. The receptors were gathered from a human donor in good health. Each CDR3 is given with its conserved first and last residue. Where a row states a size, it is once, few, many or the class of an expanded clone; other rows omit it.

j_call,v_call,clone_size,cdr3_aa
TRBJ2-7,TRBV5-1,.,CASSLKPGQGHEQYF
TRBJ1-2,TRBV29-1,.,CSGLMGQESYGYTF
TRBJ2-1,TRBV3-1,.,CASSQDRGQGWSNEQFF
TRBJ2-1,TRBV9,.,CASSVEDSSYNEQFF
TRBJ1-4,TRBV29-1,.,CSVELGQGCGLMKNCFF
TRBJ2-7,TRBV28,.,CASSFGSGVVAYEQYF
TRBJ1-1,TRBV28,.,CASSSLDRANTEAFF
TRBJ2-7,TRBV4-2,medium-sized,CASSQFLEGANYEQYF
TRBJ1-2,TRBV4-2,.,CASSQTSGQGSNYGYTF
TRBJ2-1,TRBV19,.,CASTQGYNEQFF
TRBJ2-1,TRBV11-1,.,CASSSFLAGGRNEQFF
TRBJ1-4,TRBV6-5,.,CASSPGGGAYEKLFF
TRBJ1-2,TRBV24-1,.,CATSQKGQDGYGYTF
TRBJ1-1,TRBV7-2,medium-sized,CASSPPWGKNTEAFF
TRBJ2-2,TRBV7-9,.,CASSPASGGNTGELFF
TRBJ2-7,TRBV29-1,.,CSVQGQGSYEQYF
TRBJ2-1,TRBV28,large,CATFRYNEQFF
TRBJ1-5,TRBV7-9,.,CASSTPSSGNQPQHF
TRBJ1-3,TRBV7-2,medium-sized,CASSADRSYTIYF
TRBJ2-5,TRBV3-1,.,CASSQDFRREGPETQYF
TRBJ1-1,TRBV28,.,CASTAWGPRDRTEAFF
TRBJ2-1,TRBV7-9,.,CASSSNRDRKDNEQFF
TRBJ2-1,TRBV4-1,.,CASSQDFYEQFF
TRBJ2-4,TRBV20-1,.,CSARDRERVGIENIQYF
TRBJ2-5,TRBV12-3/TRBV12-4,.,CASSPTGTGGLETQYF
TRBJ2-1,TRBV27,.,CASSLGHEQFF
TRBJ2-2,TRBV6-2/TRBV6-3,.,CASSSLQITTNTGELFF
TRBJ1-1,TRBV13,.,CASSLALGLPEAFF
TRBJ2-7,TRBV7-9,.,CASSSPGRGYEQYF
TRBJ1-5,TRBV7-9,.,CASTPLEGSNQPQHF
TRBJ2-1,TRBV4-3,.,CASSQDPGLAGLTYNEQFF
TRBJ2-7,TRBV12-3/TRBV12-4,medium-sized,CASSFSVTYEQYF
TRBJ2-1,TRBV5-5,.,CASSLDRPNEQFF
TRBJ2-7,TRBV5-1,.,CASSSGGVTYEQYF
TRBJ2-1,TRBV4-3,.,CASSQDGGNTYNEQFF
TRBJ2-5,TRBV5-1,.,CASSTGTLEVETQYF
TRBJ2-7,TRBV5-1,.,CASSLDRAGGPEEQYF
TRBJ2-1,TRBV12-3/TRBV12-4,.,CASRLAGPLHNEQFF
TRBJ2-1,TRBV6-2/TRBV6-3,.,CASSYSFQNGEQFF
TRBJ2-7,TRBV6-4,.,CASSALGGGAPYEQYF
TRBJ1-2,TRBV12-3/TRBV12-4,.,CASRGYNYGYTF
TRBJ2-1,TRBV13,.,CASSAHPPGVIYNEQFF
TRBJ1-5,TRBV30,.,CAWSDQGKGTGQPQHF
TRBJ2-2,TRBV27,.,CASSLQTTGELFF